The 9 T cell receptor beta chains presented below share a single source sample, sequenced in a study of early T cells in non-severe SARS-CoV-2 infection. TCRdb called the 5' RACE reads again in MiXCR, with one record for every CDR3 protein. In the table there are 65,000 to 95,000 distinct CDR3 sequences, 5% of which are singletons. The sequencing here drew on whole blood, taken at baseline. These receptor sequences come from an adult who was a healthcare worker with PCR-confirmed SARS-CoV-2 infection or an uninfected control (not recorded which).

This clonotype was seen ten or more times. This chain connects TRBV12-5 to TRBJ2-1, with D perhaps matching TRBD1 or TRBD2 (5 bases each). Germline CDR1 and CDR2: LGHNT and FRNRAP. V shed 2 bases and J shed 7 bases, with 9 bases lying between them. CDR3 size: 13 residues. The CDR3 spells CASGLSGLNEQFF. Written as DNA, the CDR3 is TGTGCTAGTGGTTTGTCGGGGCTGAATGAGCAGTTCTTC.

This clonotype was detected many times. The gene calls are TRBV29-1 and TRBJ1-5, with a possible D match to TRBD1 (5 bases). V lost 1 base to trimming and J lost 6 bases, with 10 bases between them. The CDR3 length is 13 residues. The germline gives CDR1 SQVTM, CDR2 ANQGSEA. The CDR3, as DNA: TGCAGCGTTGAAGGGACCCAGGGTCAGCCCCAGCATTTT. It translates to CSVEGTQGQPQHF. The full variable domain, in which reference TRBV29-1 and TRBJ1-5 provide the parts outside the CDR3, is SAVISQKPSRDICQRGTSLTIQCQVDSQVTMMFWYRQQPGQSLTLIATANQGSEATYESGFVIDKFPISRPNLTFSTLTVSNMSPEDSSIYLCSVEGTQGQPQHFGDGTRLSIL.

Ten or more counts support this clonotype. The chain joins TRBV25-1 to TRBJ1-1, with 8 nucleotides matching TRBD1. This CDR3 contains 14 residues. The ends lost 6 bases at V and 0 bases at J; junction bases unmatched: 3. Per the germline V gene, CDR1 is MGHDK and CDR2 is SYGVNS. The CDR3 sequence is CASRDRGLNTEAFF. In DNA, the CDR3 is TGTGCCAGCAGAGACAGGGGACTGAACACTGAAGCTTTCTTT.

The rearrangement joins TRBV5-1 to TRBJ2-5, with 8 bases lining up with TRBD2. Germline assignment: CDR1 SGHRS and CDR2 YFSETQ. J lost 2 bases, V lost 3 bases, and 6 bases had no gene match. The CDR3 loop spans 15 amino acids. The DNA for the CDR3 is TGCGCCAGCAGCTGGGGCTTAGCGGGACAAGAGACCCAGTACTTC. Residues: CASSWGLAGQETQYF. Complete variable domain (other parts from reference TRBV5-1 and TRBJ2-5): KAGVTQTPRYLIKTRGQQVTLSCSPISGHRSVSWYQQTPGQGLQFLFEYFSETQRNKGNFPGRFSGRQFSNSRSEMNVSTLELGDSALYLCASSWGLAGQETQYFGPGTRLLVL.

This rearrangement joins TRBV7-9 to TRBJ1-5, with a weak D call TRBD1 (5 bases). The ends were cut back, 5 bases at V and 1 base at J, with 15 bases in the middle. Germline CDR1 is SEHNR and CDR2 is FQNEAQ (reference sequence). CDR3 size: 16 residues. The CDR3 nucleotides are TGTGCCAGCAGCCCCCTCTCCGGGGGGAGCAATCAGCCCCAGCATTTT. Its protein product is CASSPLSGGSNQPQHF.

In its sample, this clonotype was seen many times. The CDR3 coding sequence is TGTGCCACCAGTGATTACGGTCGGAGGGTGGAACACCCCCTCCTGTTTTTT. This sequence encodes CATSDYGRRVEHPLLFF. The chain employs TRBV24-1 and TRBJ2-2; possibly TRBD2 for D (6 bases). V lost 2 bases, J lost 14 bases, and 26 bases lay in between. Per germline, CDR1 KGHDR and CDR2 SFDVKD. CDR3 length: 17 amino acids.

This clonotype was picked up a small number of times. The rearrangement uses TRBV24-1 and TRBJ2-2, with D possibly being TRBD2 (6 bases). CDR1 KGHDR and CDR2 SFDVKD come from the germline V gene. This CDR3 comprises 15 residues. V dropped 3 bases and J dropped 6 bases, with 13 bases sitting between them. Written as DNA, the CDR3 is TGTGCCACCAGTGATAGTCGACTAGTGTCCGGGGAGCTGTTTTTT. Its translation: CATSDSRLVSGELFF.

This clonotype appeared a few times. The V call is TRBV3-1, the J call TRBJ1-1; 12 positions agree with TRBD1. CDR1 is LGHDT, CDR2 YNNKEL, per germline (reference sequence). Trimming cost V 3 bases and J 4 bases; bases outside gene matches: 9. The CDR3 spans 17 residues. DNA for the CDR3: TGTGCCAGCAGCCACGGGACAGGGGGCGGCGGAGTCACTGAAGCTTTCTTT. This gives the protein CASSHGTGGGGVTEAFF.

This clonotype was counted at least ten times. The chain joins TRBV6-1 to TRBJ2-3; D may be TRBD2 (6 bases). The V end was cut by 5 bases, the J end by 2 bases, with 17 bases between. Per germline, CDR1 MNHNS and CDR2 SASEGT. CDR3 length: 16 amino acids. CDR3 residues: CASSTLTRWDTDTQYF. The DNA for the CDR3 is TGTGCCAGCAGTACCCTGACTAGGTGGGACACAGATACGCAGTATTTT.